Listed here is a single T cell receptor (beta chain). Its antigen is not identified. The data belong to a study of blood T cells in healthy people across ages. CDR1 is DFQATT, CDR2 SNEGSKA, per germline (reference sequence). The V end was cut by 6 bases, the J end by 2 bases, with 18 bases between. The CDR3 has 15 amino acids. Study findings and constraints: Getting older went along with TCR beta diversity per million T cells dropping roughly linearly. Possibly confounding the expanded clonotype changes was the fact that donor CMV status was unknown. Comparison with aged donors showed that long-lived donors had more naive CD4+ cells and higher diversity.

Combining a sample-barcoded 5' primer with a J-beta primer mix, a second PCR ran for about 7 to 12 cycles. Unique molecular identifiers of 12 random nucleotides labeled each cDNA. TCRdb processed the 5' RACE reads anew with MiXCR; each CDR3 protein has one entry. The sample has fewer than 2,000,000 distinct CDR3 sequences; roughly 32% are singletons. The V call is TRBV20-1, the J call TRBJ2-3, with TRBD2 as a possible D gene (7 bases). This receptor was identified in a woman aged 25 to 45 in good health. Sample: blood. CDR3 region: CSAKWGGFDTDTQYF. The CDR3 nucleotides read TGCAGTGCCAAATGGGGGGGCTTTGACACAGATACGCAGTATTTT.